This T cell receptor beta chain was sequenced during a study of cytomegalovirus exposure and HLA in healthy donors (dated by TCRdb to the late 2010s). About the full investigation: According to an earlier analysis of around 600 of the donors, about 179 million T cells yielded roughly 110 million unique TCR beta sequences and approximately 300 Gb of sequence data. On average, roughly 240,000 unique TCR beta nucleotide sequences were sequenced per donor among a few hundred genotyped donors of the cohort, with roughly 20% of those sequences being non-productive. An early release covering over 500 HLA-typed donors comprised approximately 300 gigabases of sequencing data and roughly 86 million unique TCR sequences. Typing coverage differed by locus: A, B, C, DRB1 and DQB1 were typed in about 629-640 donors, DQA1 in about 510, DPA1 in roughly 590, and DPB1 in around 440. The study aimed to test whether signatures of past pathogen exposure could be identified by cataloging public T cell receptors. Donor age, sex, ethnicity and CMV serostatus were collected together with the repertoire data. Rather than drawing on any new phenotypic data, the later analysis identified candidate immune exposures from TCR beta sequences and the way those sequences occurred across donors. The study profiled the T cell repertoires of under 850 subjects by immunosequencing and related them to cytomegalovirus serostatus. Every discovery cohort repertoire had been produced on one sequencing platform. In an earlier analysis of roughly 540 of the donors, high-throughput TCR beta sequencing was used to judge whether each TCR beta V gene segment behaved as functional or pseudogenic. Because of strong linkage in the cohort, four to six DR-DQ haplotypes were treated as single units for association and clustering. HLA typing covered class I and class II loci at four-digit resolution. In addition to the first cohort of 666 subjects, a separate validation cohort of approximately 130 different subjects was used. To predict cytomegalovirus infection status, the study brought together high-throughput TCR immunosequencing, statistical association of individual TCRs with disease status, and machine learning. A later analysis re-examined previously published TCR beta repertoires from hundreds of donors and added high-resolution HLA genotyping to investigate patterns of TCR occurrence. Of the approximately 400 genotyped donors, 81% were placed in the genetic ancestry cluster associated with self-reported Caucasian donors. A later genetic analysis used genome-wide SNP genotypes for about 55% of the 666 donors, treating that subset as a discovery cohort.

V drops 5 bases and J drops 2 bases, leaving 9 bases in between. CDR1 LNHNV and CDR2 YYDKDF were looked up in the germline V gene (reference sequence). Including cysteine and phenylalanine, the CDR3 has 13 amino acids. Solely the CDR3 DNA is kept, with 39 bases framed from the first base. Libraries were built with the immunoSEQ multiplex PCR assay. For the multiplex PCR, a mixture combining 60 forward primers for TCR Vbeta segments and 13 reverse primers for TCR Jbeta segments was used. Amplification of the CDR3 region of rearranged TCR beta genes was performed with a multiplex PCR assay on genomic DNA. The Illumina HiSeq System was used to sequence the amplified TCR beta libraries as 87-base-pair reads. The paper's data handling went like this. In a later analysis, some 80 million unique TCR beta chains were counted across the roughly 610 repertoires, and approximately 11 million of these chains were shared by at least two donors. To remove PCR and sequencing errors, raw reads were error-corrected and collapsed into unique sequences using a nearest-neighbor algorithm that merged closely related sequences. CDR3 sequences were aligned to IMGT reference sequences to assign V, D and J gene segments. For a sequence to be retained, a match of at least six nucleotides to both a V gene segment and a J gene segment was required. A rearrangement counted as productive if the CDR3 had no stop codons and remained in frame with V and J, and every other rearrangement counted as non-productive. Following IMGT convention, CDR3 was defined as the stretch from the second conserved V-encoded cysteine up to the conserved J-encoded phenylalanine. Sequences without an unambiguous match to a single V gene segment were excluded from the earlier analysis of about 600 of the donors. In an earlier analysis of about 590 of the donors, a V segment was called functional when productive rearrangements were above 56.7%, and segregating when the standard deviation between donors exceeded 5%. A statistical classification framework was built to diagnose cytomegalovirus status from the catalog of TCR beta chain sequences. V and J gene assignment, in a later analysis, came from comparing TCR nucleotide sequences with IMGT/GENE-DB human TR gene sequences. Using the TCRdist pipeline, a later analysis assigned CDR3 sequences along with most-parsimonious VDJ recombination scenarios. In a later analysis, each TCR beta chain was defined by its CDR3 amino acid sequence together with its V-gene family, and reads lacking a unique V-gene family were excluded. To address suspected cross-contamination and a sequencing artifact, a later analysis removed roughly 640 highly shared, low-generation-probability nucleotide sequences. In a later analysis, a clonal expansion index was calculated for each public chain from normalized within-repertoire ranks of inferred template counts. A later analysis computed generation probabilities with a VDJ recombination model fitted to out-of-frame rearrangements, and checked the results against IGoR. In a later analysis, hypergeometric tests were used to score TCR-TCR, TCR-HLA and TCR-CMV co-occurrence, with a repertoire-size bias correction applied to TCR pairs. A later analysis estimated false discovery rates by permuting HLA or CMV assignments 20 times. A later analysis grouped co-occurring TCRs with DBSCAN, adding TCRdist sequence similarity when clustering within HLA-allele-positive subsets. Repertoires with fewer than 30,000 or more than 120,000 public chains, plus five repertoires with anomalous nucleotide sharing, were excluded from co-occurrence clustering. TCRdb provides this immuneACCESS table in a form limited to in-frame rearrangements. Some clones are lacking; in checked studies, under half of them reflect an unresolved V gene, and why the rest are absent is not known. V, J and clone size are those of that table, while D and trimming were read from the DNA. For this sample there are about 130,000 clones; 73% appear just once. Less than 2.5% of the sample belongs to the ten largest clones.

In the case of this clone: Which antigen it targets is not known. No per-base quality is available; no much larger clone lies one base away.

The cohort was made up of roughly 670 healthy bone marrow donors. Cohort members were all nominally healthy when sampled, although unrecorded immune exposures were likely present. The donor was CMV seropositive and was included in the group of 290 or so seropositive cohort members. A peripheral blood sample was collected from each donor, and TCR beta sequencing was performed on peripheral blood mononuclear cells. Genomic DNA was extracted from the blood cell samples with the Qiagen DNeasy Blood Extraction Kit. The study at large found these results: In a later analysis, HLA-associated TCR beta chains showed more clonal expansion and lower generation probabilities than non-associated chains that were equally common. The classifier was reported to diagnose cytomegalovirus status with high specificity and sensitivity in both the original and validation cohorts. A further reported finding was that TCR beta sequences accurately predicted the HLA-A and HLA-B alleles for most subjects in the first cohort. In an earlier analysis of approximately 600 of the donors, most TCR beta V segments were observed in productive rearrangements about 90% or about 30% of the time, broadly matching IMGT annotations. Linkage disequilibrium might explain the correlated functional status among segregating V segments, but an unknown experimental factor could not be excluded. Across donors, most TCR sequences were observed very rarely, whereas some public TCRs were present in many individuals. Roughly uniform sequencing depth across donors was assumed in presence/absence analyses, although this assumption may not hold. In a later analysis, the rate of TCR association differed among HLA loci, with DRB1 alleles having the most associated TCRs and HLA-C alleles having the fewest. A group of highly shared sequence variants was considered likely to be a technical artifact of the sequencing pipeline. Because counts were too low, seventeen rarely observed V segments, including chromosome 9 orphons, were excluded from the earlier analysis of about 500 of the donors. V-gene and J-gene trimming of TCR beta chains was associated with a missense DCLRE1C variant in a later genetic analysis, and the association was replicated in an independent cohort. Only TCR beta chains were sequenced in this cohort, and the absence of alpha or paired-chain data limited detectable features. A later genetic analysis reported fewer N-insertions in productive TCRs among donors in an Asian-associated ancestry cluster than the approximately 700-donor mean. The study gave a list of under 200 TCR beta chains associated with cytomegalovirus. In vitro tests confirmed that a few of the cytomegalovirus-associated TCR beta chains recognize cytomegalovirus antigens. Assigning TCR associations to individual alleles was difficult when HLA alleles, especially DR and DQ, strongly co-occurred. Several of the top co-occurrence clusters appeared to be linked to parvovirus B19, influenza, CMV and Epstein-Barr virus, according to a later analysis. Immune exposure information for the cohort was limited to CMV serostatus. HLA typing was unavailable for some donors at each locus, so association tests used only the typed subset. In a later analysis, 16,951 TCR beta sequences were associated with specific HLA alleles at a false discovery rate of 0.05. Some IMGT-functional V segments, including TRBV6-2 and TRBV6-3, could not be distinguished by the 87-base-pair reads and were therefore excluded. It was suggested by the authors that the approach could potentially be generalized to other disease states and immunological phenotypes. A later analysis found that most CMV-associated TCR beta chains appeared HLA-restricted, with HLA associations seemingly driven largely by CMV exposure.

The sequence derives from a woman aged 40 to 50 in good health and CMV-seropositive. Sequenced sample: PBMCs. The chain uses TRBV15 and TRBJ2-5; TRBD2 is a possible D gene, resting on 5 matching bases. The DNA reads TGTGCCACCAGCGAGGGTTCTCAAGAGACCCAGTACTTC. Translation gives CATSEGSQETQYF.